Listed here are 21 T cell receptor beta chains from one sample, sequenced in a study of shared clonotypes between healthy human individuals. TCRdb keeps only in-frame clones here, not all; method: immunoSEQ multiplex PCR. Counted here are more than 2 million clones, approximately 94% occurring once; the ten biggest clones make up about 1.1%. The naive CD8 population came from CD45RO-negative cells selected for CCR7, without terminally differentiated effector memory CD45RA+ cells. Sequenced input: naive CD8+ T cells sorted from blood. These TCRs come from a man between 18 and 35 years old in good health.

About this clone: Other DNA sequences in the sample encode the same CDR3. The chain combines TRBV11-2 with TRBJ2-5; D assignment may be TRBD1 or TRBD2 (5 bases each). The CDR3 loop spans 12 amino acids. The V gene lost 3 bases and the J gene lost 4 bases, with 6 bases spanning the gap. Germline values: CDR1 SGHAT, CDR2 FQNNGV. The CDR3 nucleotides read TGTGCCAGCAGCTTGGGGACAGAGACCCAGTACTTC. Translating it yields CASSLGTETQYF.

The genes are TRBV2 and TRBJ2-3; possible D gene TRBD2, 5 bases. The CDR3 sequence is 14 residues long. Trimming shortened V by 4 bases and J by 1 base, and 9 bases separated the two germline ends. CDR1 and CDR2 (germline): SNHLY, FYNNEI. The CDR3 region is CASSGGSGTDTQYF. The CDR3 DNA sequence: TGTGCCAGCAGTGGAGGGTCAGGCACAGATACGCAGTATTTT.

The chain couples TRBV5-1 to TRBJ2-7; no clear D gene. Germline CDR1 is SGHRS and CDR2 is YFSETQ. The CDR3 spans 15 residues. The V and J ends lost 0 bases and 0 bases respectively, with 10 bases between them. CDR3 protein: CASSLVGRSSYEQYF. The CDR3 DNA reads as TGCGCCAGCAGCTTGGTTGGCAGGAGCTCCTACGAGCAGTACTTC.

This chain joins TRBV6-1 and TRBJ1-3; D is unclear. V was trimmed by 6 bases and J by 3 bases, leaving 15 bases between them. The CDR3 totals 15 residues. Germline CDR1 and CDR2: MNHNS and SASEGT. CDR3 sequence: CASRDGGGSGNTIYF. The DNA for the CDR3 is TGTGCCAGCAGGGACGGCGGAGGGAGTGGAAACACCATATATTTT.

The V gene is TRBV9, the J gene TRBJ1-4, with D maybe TRBD1 (5 bases). The CDR3 loop spans 15 amino acids. Per germline, CDR1 SGDLS and CDR2 YYNGEE. V lost 8 bases and J lost 4, with 18 bases in between. The CDR3 loop is CASSLGGQSNEKLFF. The CDR3 DNA follows: TGTGCCAGTTCTCTAGGAGGACAAAGTAATGAAAAACTGTTTTTT.

This clone was recorded only once. The chain employs TRBV4-3 and TRBJ2-7; no clear D gene. The CDR3 runs 16 residues. The ends were cut back, 0 bases at V and 0 bases at J, with 12 bases in the middle. Germline lookup yields CDR1 LGHNA and CDR2 YSLEER. In nucleotides, the CDR3 is TGCGCCAGCAGCCAAGAATCCTGGACCGCCTCCTACGAGCAGTACTTC. Translating it yields CASSQESWTASYEQYF.

The J gene is TRBJ1-1, the V gene TRBV2; D unclear. Looked up from germline, CDR1 is SNHLY and CDR2 is FYNNEI. The CDR3 sequence is 12 residues long. V shed 11 bases and J shed 1 base, with 11 bases lying between them. The chain's CDR3 is CAGEDGNTEAFF. In DNA, the CDR3 is TGTGCCGGCGAGGACGGGAACACTGAAGCTTTCTTT.

The V call is TRBV7-9, the J call TRBJ1-2; possibly TRBD1 for D (5 bases). Trimming removed 4 bases at V and 2 bases at J, with 11 bases between. The CDR3 contains 14 residues. Germline assignment: CDR1 SEHNR and CDR2 FQNEAQ (reference sequence). The CDR3 spells CASSSATENYGYTF. DNA of the CDR3: TGTGCCAGCAGCTCCGCGACAGAGAACTATGGCTACACCTTC. Full variable domain (outside the CDR3, taken from reference TRBV7-9 and TRBJ1-2): DTGVSQNPRHKITKRGQNVTFRCDPISEHNRLYWYRQTLGQGPEFLTYFQNEAQLEKSRLLSDRFSAERPKGSFSTLEIQRTEQGDSAMYLCASSSATENYGYTFGSGTRLTVV.

In its sample, this clone was seen a few times. The V and J genes are TRBV6-6 and TRBJ2-5; D is tentatively TRBD1 or TRBD2 (5 bases each). The tail of the sequence fits TRBJ2-7 better, so the J call may be wrong. Germline V lookup: CDR1 MNHNY, CDR2 SVGAGI (reference sequence). CDR3 length: 14 residues. The CDR3 protein is CASSLQEDSYEQYF. The CDR3 coding sequence is TGTGCCAGCAGCCTACAGGAGGACTCCTACGAGCAGTACTTC.

The chain is built from TRBV25-1 and TRBJ1-1, with 10 bases that match TRBD1. Germline V gene sequence: CDR1 MGHDK, CDR2 SYGVNS. Losses at the gene ends were 5 bases for V and 4 bases for J; bases not matched to a gene: 7. This CDR3 comprises 15 residues. CDR3 sequence: CASSLDGQGGTEAFF. In nucleotides, the CDR3 is TGTGCCAGCAGTCTTGATGGACAGGGGGGCACTGAAGCTTTCTTT.

The V and J genes are TRBV6-5 and TRBJ2-7, with D uncertain. CDR1 and CDR2 (germline): MNHEY, SVGAGI. V lost 4 bases and J lost 0, with 7 bases in between. This CDR3 has 13 amino acids. The CDR3 sequence: CASSLGYSYEQYF. DNA for the CDR3: TGTGCCAGCAGTTTGGGATACTCCTACGAGCAGTACTTC.

V is TRBV21-1 and J is TRBJ1-1. TRBV21-1 is given as a pseudogene. The CDR3 length is 15 residues. The CDR3 here is CASSKVGDITTEAFF. CDR3 DNA sequence: TGTGCCAGCAGCAAAGTGGGAGACATCACGACTGAAGCTTTCTTT.

The V call is TRBV10-1, the J call TRBJ2-1; TRBD2 matches 10 bases. The CDR3 extends over 15 amino acids. J lost 6 bases, V lost 3 bases, and 5 bases had no gene match. Per germline, CDR1 WNHNN and CDR2 SYGVQD (reference sequence). The CDR3 bases are TGCGCCAGCAGTGATGGAGCGGGAGGGGGCAATGAGCAGTTCTTC. Its translation is CASSDGAGGGNEQFF.

This clone was seen a handful of times. The chain recombines TRBV7-6 with TRBJ1-6; D not certain. The germline CDR1 and CDR2 sequences are SGHVS and FNYEAQ. CDR3 length: 13 amino acids. V was cut by 1 base and J by 10 bases, with 8 bases left in between. CDR3 residues: CASSLEGKSPLHF. CDR3 DNA sequence: TGTGCCAGCAGCTTAGAAGGCAAATCACCCCTCCACTTT.

Concerning this clone: Other DNA sequences from this sample encode an identical CDR3 as well. The chain uses TRBV6-5 and TRBJ2-7; TRBD2 matches at 9 bases. The CDR3 runs 15 residues. The germline V gene encodes CDR1 MNHEY and CDR2 SVGAGI. V lost 0 bases, J lost 2 bases, and 2 bases stayed unmatched. CDR3 in amino acids: CASSYSAGGTYEQYF. CDR3 nucleotides: TGTGCCAGCAGTTACTCGGCGGGAGGGACCTACGAGCAGTACTTC.

The V gene is TRBV11-2, the J gene TRBJ1-1; TRBD1 is a possible D gene (5 bases). The germline CDR1 and CDR2 sequences are SGHAT and FQNNGV. Between the trimmed V and J ends, which lost 6 bases and 4 bases, there was a span of 12 bases. The CDR3 totals 13 residues. The CDR3 loop reads CASSYGGATEAFF. CDR3 DNA sequence: TGTGCCAGCAGTTACGGAGGGGCCACTGAAGCTTTCTTT.

This chain joins TRBV27 and TRBJ2-7; D remains ambiguous. Trimming took off 5 bases at V and 6 bases at J, with 14 bases between the two ends. The CDR3 spans 13 residues. Germline V gives CDR1 MNHEY, CDR2 SMNVEV (reference sequence). The CDR3 reads CASSNPHMSEQYF. In DNA form, the CDR3 reads TGTGCCAGCAGTAACCCCCATATGTCCGAGCAGTACTTC.

The chain recombines TRBV5-1 with TRBJ1-2, with a possible D match to TRBD1 (5 bases). The CDR3 contains 16 residues. Trimming removed 0 bases at V and 4 bases at J, with 16 bases between. Per germline, CDR1 SGHRS and CDR2 YFSETQ. The CDR3 DNA is TGCGCCAGCAGCTTGGGGGGACTCTCGCCCCTCTATGGCTACACCTTC. This encodes CASSLGGLSPLYGYTF.

The rearrangement joins TRBV28 to TRBJ2-3; maybe TRBD2 (7 bases). The CDR3 covers 14 residues. Trimming pared 7 bases from V and 6 bases from J, leaving 17 bases between. Germline CDR1 and CDR2: MDHEN and SYDVKM. The CDR3 is CASNPAGAGDTQYF. In nucleotides, the CDR3 is TGTGCCAGCAATCCGGCGGGGGCGGGGGATACGCAGTATTTT.

This chain uses TRBV6-6 with TRBJ2-7; D ambiguous. The V end was cut by 7 bases, the J end by 6 bases, with 7 bases between. The germline gives CDR1 MNHNY, CDR2 SVGAGI (reference sequence). The CDR3 is made up of 10 amino acids. The CDR3 DNA reads as TGTGCCAGCAAGGAAACCGAGCAGTACTTC. Its translation: CASKETEQYF.

The CDR3 protein is CAWSVGRGSTDTQYF. The CDR3 DNA follows: TGTGCCTGGAGTGTTGGGCGGGGGAGCACAGATACGCAGTATTTT. The chain combines TRBV30 with TRBJ2-3; 7 nucleotides align to TRBD2. V shed 0 bases, J shed 0 bases, and the junction held 3 bases outside the gene matches. This CDR3 contains 15 residues. Germline V gene lookup returns CDR1 GTSNPN and CDR2 SVGIG (reference sequence).